These T cell receptor beta chains were read from a single sample in a study of CD8 T cells in ankylosing spondylitis. TCRdb processed the 5' RACE reads anew with MiXCR; each CDR3 protein has one entry. The data contain about 540,000 distinct CDR3 sequences, 9.5% to 15% of them seen just once; the ten biggest clones take up over 6.5%. Sequencing input: blood, either unsorted or a sorted T cell fraction (not recorded which). The receptors were sampled from a male donor with ankylosing spondylitis. The CDR3 runs from the conserved cysteine through the conserved F or W. A D gene is named only where the DNA matches it firmly. Where a row states a size, it is once, few, many or the class of an expanded clone; other rows omit it.

V,J,size,D,CDR3,DNA
TRBV5-1,TRBJ2-7,few,NA,CASSLARQAVGDALKEQYF,TGCGCCAGCAGCTTGGCTCGACAGGCTGTGGGAGATGCTTTGAAAGAGCAGTACTTC
TRBV29-1,TRBJ1-2,many,TRBD1,CSVRQGVFYGYTF,TGCAGCGTTCGACAGGGTGTGTTCTATGGCTACACCTTC
TRBV10-3,TRBJ2-7,many,NA,CAISGVPSMYEQYF,TGTGCCATCAGCGGGGTCCCCTCAATGTACGAGCAGTACTTC
TRBV7-9,TRBJ2-3,few,NA,CASSPAPGGEDTQYF,TGTGCCAGCAGCCCAGCCCCCGGGGGCGAAGATACGCAGTATTTT
TRBV29-1,TRBJ2-7,NA,NA,CSVGRGQQYEQYF,TGCAGCGTTGGCAGGGGTCAGCAATACGAGCAGTACTTC
TRBV5-1,TRBJ1-2,NA,NA,CASSLPRTVYGYTF,TGCGCCAGCAGCTTGCCCCGGACAGTCTATGGCTACACCTTC
TRBV5-1,TRBJ1-2,NA,NA,CASTPYMANYGYTF,TGCGCCAGCACCCCTTATATGGCTAACTATGGCTACACCTTC
TRBV4-2,TRBJ1-1,few,TRBD1,CASSQEDRGDTEAFF,TGTGCCAGCAGCCAAGAGGACAGGGGGGACACTGAAGCTTTCTTT
TRBV15,TRBJ1-1,NA,NA,CATSRDLTVNTEAFF,TGTGCCACCAGCAGAGATTTGACGGTGAACACTGAAGCTTTCTTT
TRBV5-1,TRBJ2-5,many,NA,CASSSLTGFQETQYF,TGCGCCAGCAGCTCGCTGACAGGCTTCCAAGAGACCCAGTACTTC
TRBV7-2,TRBJ2-2,few,NA,CASSLEAVANTGELFF,TGTGCCAGCAGCTTGGAAGCGGTCGCGAACACCGGGGAGCTGTTTTTT
TRBV12-3/TRBV12-4,TRBJ1-5,few,NA,CASSENQPQHF,TGTGCCAGCAGTGAGAATCAGCCCCAGCATTTT
TRBV7-2,TRBJ2-5,few,NA,CASSRALGKETQYF,TGTGCCAGCAGTCGCGCCCTTGGGAAGGAGACCCAGTACTTC
TRBV7-7,TRBJ2-3,many,NA,CASSLGEGDTQYF,TGTGCCAGCAGCTTAGGGGAAGGAGATACGCAGTATTTT
TRBV24-1,TRBJ2-1,NA,TRBD2,CATSDLGLAGGLSNEQFF,TGTGCCACCAGTGACCTGGGACTAGCGGGAGGGTTATCGAATGAGCAGTTCTTC
TRBV20-1,TRBJ2-6,NA,NA,CSARDGRPGFPGANVLTF,TGCAGTGCTAGAGATGGGCGCCCTGGGTTTCCTGGGGCCAACGTCCTGACTTTC
TRBV7-9,TRBJ1-4,NA,NA,CASSLDRADEKLFF,TGTGCCAGCAGCTTAGACCGGGCTGATGAAAAACTGTTTTTT
TRBV6-4,TRBJ2-7,few,NA,CASSRGCLYF,TGTGCCAGCAGTAGGGGGTGTCTGTACTTC
TRBV6-5,TRBJ2-1,NA,TRBD2,CASSYPPRGRELGNEQFF,TGTGCCAGCAGTTACCCGCCCCGTGGGAGGGAACTGGGCAATGAGCAGTTCTTC
TRBV11-2,TRBJ2-3,many,NA,CASSLWAQDTQYF,TGTGCCAGCAGCTTATGGGCACAGGATACGCAGTATTTT
TRBV18,TRBJ2-3,few,TRBD2,CASSPPGLAGPTQYF,TGTGCCAGCTCACCACCGGGACTAGCGGGACCTACGCAGTATTTT
TRBV29-1,TRBJ2-5,NA,TRBD1,CSGLTGGSETQYF,TGCAGCGGACTGACAGGGGGCAGTGAGACCCAGTACTTC
TRBV7-9,TRBJ2-1,few,TRBD2,CASSLMGGGSYNEQFF,TGTGCCAGCAGCTTAATGGGCGGGGGATCCTACAATGAGCAGTTCTTC
TRBV19,TRBJ2-3,once,NA,CASRRTLGTDTQYF,TGTGCCAGTAGACGGACTTTAGGCACAGATACGCAGTATTTT
TRBV5-1,TRBJ1-4,NA,TRBD1,CASSLEGQGYEKLFF,TGCGCCAGCAGCTTGGAGGGACAGGGGTATGAAAAACTGTTTTTT
TRBV5-1,TRBJ1-2,NA,TRBD1,CASSLTPGQASYGYTF,TGCGCCAGCAGCCTAACGCCCGGACAGGCCTCCTATGGCTACACCTTC
TRBV5-1,TRBJ1-1,many,NA,CASSDQGGGYEAFF,TGCGCCAGCAGCGACCAAGGGGGGGGGTACGAAGCTTTCTTT
TRBV15,TRBJ1-5,NA,TRBD1,CATSRATGRNQPQHF,TGTGCCACCAGCAGAGCGACAGGGCGCAATCAGCCCCAGCATTTT
TRBV24-1,TRBJ2-1,NA,TRBD2,CATSDWAGGPAEQFF,TGTGCCACCAGTGATTGGGCGGGAGGGCCGGCTGAGCAGTTCTTC
TRBV12-3/TRBV12-4,TRBJ1-5,NA,TRBD1,CASKIQGAGQPQHF,TGTGCCAGCAAAATACAGGGGGCGGGTCAGCCCCAGCATTTT
TRBV7-8,TRBJ2-3,few,NA,CASSSDRGDTQYF,TGTGCCAGCAGCTCCGACCGGGGAGATACGCAGTATTTT
TRBV9,TRBJ2-5,few,TRBD2,CASSPHGRAETQYF,TGTGCCAGCAGCCCCCATGGGAGGGCAGAGACCCAGTACTTC
TRBV18,TRBJ2-5,NA,TRBD2,CASHRSGSSQETQYF,TGTGCCAGCCACCGGAGCGGGAGTAGCCAAGAGACCCAGTACTTC
TRBV7-6,TRBJ2-1,once,TRBD2,CASRKLAGAYNEQFF,TGTGCCAGCAGGAAACTAGCGGGAGCATACAATGAGCAGTTCTTC
TRBV2,TRBJ1-2,NA,NA,CASSFPVRGTSYGYTF,TGTGCCAGCAGTTTCCCGGTCAGGGGAACCAGCTATGGCTACACCTTC
TRBV20-1,TRBJ1-4,many,NA,CSAAQVNGEKLFF,TGCAGTGCTGCCCAGGTTAATGGCGAAAAACTGTTTTTT
TRBV4-1,TRBJ1-1,few,NA,CASSQDANTEAFF,TGCGCCAGCAGCCAAGATGCGAACACTGAAGCTTTCTTT
TRBV5-1,TRBJ2-5,NA,TRBD2,CASRYTGLAGETQYF,TGCGCCAGCAGATACACGGGACTAGCTGGAGAGACCCAGTACTTC
TRBV5-1,TRBJ2-1,NA,TRBD2,CASSLGLAGAGGLYNEQFF,TGCGCCAGCAGCTTGGGACTAGCGGGTGCCGGGGGGCTTTACAATGAGCAGTTCTTC
TRBV5-1,TRBJ1-2,NA,NA,CASSLGFSQGNYGYTF,TGCGCCAGCAGCTTGGGGTTTTCCCAAGGCAACTATGGCTACACCTTC
TRBV2,TRBJ2-3,many,NA,CASSNTLGVQIDTQYF,TGTGCCAGCAGTAACACTCTAGGGGTGCAGATAGATACGCAGTATTTT
TRBV5-1,TRBJ1-3,few,TRBD1,CASSLAVTGLGSGNTIYF,TGCGCCAGCAGCTTGGCTGTGACAGGGCTCGGCTCTGGAAACACCATATATTTT
TRBV29-1,TRBJ2-2,once,TRBD1,CSAAGTGTGELFF,TGCAGCGCCGCCGGGACAGGGACCGGGGAGCTGTTTTTT
TRBV4-1,TRBJ1-2,NA,NA,CASSQAGNYGYTF,TGCGCCAGCAGCCAAGCAGGGAACTATGGCTACACCTTC
TRBV11-1,TRBJ2-3,few,TRBD2,CASSLASGSGRTTDTQYF,TGTGCCAGCAGCTTAGCGTCGGGTAGCGGGAGGACCACAGATACGCAGTATTTT
TRBV12-3/TRBV12-4,TRBJ2-2,many,NA,CASSLGGGELFF,TGTGCCAGCAGTCTAGGGGGCGGGGAGCTGTTTTTT
TRBV7-8,TRBJ2-3,NA,TRBD2,CASSLRTGTSDTDTQYF,TGTGCCAGCAGCCTACGAACCGGGACTAGTGATACAGATACGCAGTATTTT
TRBV20-1,TRBJ2-7,few,NA,CSALSYEQYF,TGCAGTGCCCTCAGCTACGAGCAGTACTTC
TRBV2,TRBJ2-1,many,NA,CASTERGGEQFF,TGTGCCAGCACCGAACGGGGCGGAGAGCAGTTCTTC
TRBV11-2,TRBJ1-1,NA,TRBD1,CASSLTGMDTEAFF,TGTGCCAGCAGCCTGACAGGGATGGACACTGAAGCTTTCTTT
TRBV5-1,TRBJ2-5,many,NA,CASSLDQGPQETQYF,TGCGCCAGCAGCTTGGACCAGGGGCCCCAAGAGACCCAGTACTTC
TRBV27,TRBJ1-5,NA,NA,CASKAGGGQPQHF,TGTGCCAGCAAGGCCGGGGGCGGACAGCCCCAGCATTTT
TRBV5-1,TRBJ2-2,few,TRBD2,CASSRTSGDTGELFF,TGCGCCAGCAGTCGGACTAGCGGGGACACCGGGGAGCTGTTTTTT
TRBV13,TRBJ2-7,NA,TRBD2,CASSLRTSGPSYEQYF,TGTGCCAGCAGCTTAAGGACTAGCGGGCCTTCCTACGAGCAGTACTTC
TRBV7-8,TRBJ1-6,few,NA,CASSLRGGGGRSPLHF,TGTGCCAGCAGCTTAAGGGGCGGCGGGGGTAGATCACCCCTCCACTTT
TRBV5-1,TRBJ2-3,many,TRBD2,CASSLTRLADTSTDTQYF,TGCGCCAGCAGCCTAACCCGACTAGCGGACACGAGCACAGATACGCAGTATTTT
TRBV11-2,TRBJ1-1,many,NA,CASSLDRRPRAFF,TGTGCCAGCAGCTTAGATCGACGGCCGAGGGCTTTCTTT
TRBV12-3/TRBV12-4,TRBJ1-1,NA,TRBD1,CAICWSRQGVVSGGTEAFF,TGTGCCATCTGTTGGTCCCGACAGGGGGTTGTATCTGGCGGCACTGAAGCTTTCTTT